This record concerns one T cell receptor (beta chain) sequence. Its antigen remains unidentified. A much larger clonotype is one base distant, so this may be a read error. This CDR3 has 15 amino acids. Germline V CDR1 and CDR2: SGDLS, YYNGEE. Addition of a universal primer site occurred through template switching, and cDNA carried unique molecular identifiers. TCRdb re-derived calls from the 5' RACE reads in MiXCR, one entry per CDR3 protein. This table has some 500,000 distinct CDR3 sequences, 14% appearing once. The data are from a study of identical twins. Study-level results: Conclusions came from cross-sectional statistical analysis, not from following the same donors. Out-of-frame alpha sequences shared by twins were enriched for low generation probability.

This same sample was also part of a study on yellow fever vaccine responses in identical twins.

The J gene is TRBJ2-1, the V gene TRBV9; TRBD2 matches at 9 bases. This TCR was sampled from a woman aged 18-29 years in good health. Sequencing used CD4+ T cells sorted from blood. CDR3: CANSVGDSGSNEQFF. The CDR3 coding sequence is TGTGCCAACAGCGTAGGGGATAGCGGGAGCAATGAGCAGTTCTTC.